These 16 T cell receptor beta chains were sequenced from one sample in a study of blood T cell repertoires in COVID-19. Sequencing was performed with immunoSEQ multiplex PCR; in TCRdb, only in-frame clones are kept and a portion is missing. The sample lists roughly 180,000 clones, roughly 83% occurring once. Sequenced: PBMCs or T cells enriched from blood (not recorded which). The receptors stem from a woman aged 60-75 years who had recovered from COVID-19.

The chain couples TRBV7-3 to TRBJ2-5, with D possibly TRBD2 on 6 matching bases. The CDR3 has 15 residues. Trimming pared 2 bases from V and 2 bases from J, leaving 12 bases between. CDR1 and CDR2 from the germline V gene are SGHTA and FQGTGA. CDR3 protein: CASSLFLAPQETQYF. The CDR3 nucleotides read TGTGCCAGCAGCTTATTCCTAGCGCCTCAAGAGACCCAGTACTTC.

The genes are TRBV2 and TRBJ2-1; D gene uncertain. Deletions cut 2 bases from V and 5 bases from J, with 13 bases between. Germline V gene sequence: CDR1 SNHLY, CDR2 FYNNEI. The CDR3 extends over 15 amino acids. The CDR3 region has the DNA TGTGCCAGCAGTGAACCGGGTTTCAGCAACAATGAGCAGTTCTTC. It encodes CASSEPGFSNNEQFF.

The chain couples TRBV11-2 to TRBJ2-1, with TRBD2 matching 10 bases. This CDR3 has 15 residues. Germline loops: CDR1 SGHAT, CDR2 FQNNGV. The V gene end was trimmed by 5 bases and the J gene end by 7 bases; junction bases not matched to a gene: 8. The CDR3 here is CASSRNSGRQNEQFF. CDR3 in DNA: TGTGCCAGCAGCCGAAATAGCGGGAGGCAGAATGAGCAGTTCTTC.

In this sample, this clone turned up a few times. The chain links TRBV11-2 to TRBJ1-1; D ambiguous. Germline lookup yields CDR1 SGHAT and CDR2 FQNNGV. This CDR3 contains 11 residues. V gave up 8 bases and J gave up 1 base, with 5 bases separating them. In DNA, the CDR3 is TGTGCCAGCGTCGGGAACACTGAAGCTTTCTTT. The encoded protein is CASVGNTEAFF.

The chain combines TRBV5-1 with TRBJ1-6; no reliable D call. V dropped 0 bases and J dropped 7 bases, with 11 bases sitting between them. The germline CDR1 and CDR2 sequences are SGHRS and YFSETQ. The CDR3 is 15 residues long. The CDR3 DNA reads TGCGCCAGCAGCTTGGAGGTGCCAGGAAATTCACCCCTCCACTTT. It codes for CASSLEVPGNSPLHF.

CDR3 amino acids: CASRLAGGTDTQYF. The CDR3 nucleotides are TGTGCCAGCAGACTAGCGGGGGGCACAGATACGCAGTATTTT. This chain uses TRBV6-5 with TRBJ2-3; TRBD2 matches at 11 bases. The V gene's germline CDR1 is MNHEY and CDR2 SVGAGI. The CDR3 covers 14 residues. The ends lost 6 bases at V and 1 base at J; junction bases unmatched: 0.

The rearrangement uses TRBV28 and TRBJ1-2; 8 bases match TRBD1. Trimming removed 4 bases from V and 7 bases from J; junction bases left unmatched: 8. The CDR3 has 14 amino acids. Germline CDR1 is MDHEN and CDR2 is SYDVKM. CDR3 in amino acids: CASSSHQGASGYTF. The CDR3, as DNA: TGTGCCAGCAGTTCCCACCAGGGGGCTAGTGGCTACACCTTC.

DNA for the CDR3: TGTGCCAGCAGCCTTGGGACAGCCTATGGCTACACCTTC. As protein: CASSLGTAYGYTF. The J gene is TRBJ1-2, the V gene TRBV3-1 (or the pseudogene TRBV3-2); 7 nucleotides align to TRBD1. The CDR3 spans 13 residues. J lost 4 bases, V lost 4 bases, and 3 bases had no gene match. The germline V gene encodes CDR1 LGHDT and CDR2 YNNKEL (reference sequence).

Only one count was recorded for this clone. V and J are TRBV24-1 and TRBJ1-3; D possibly corresponds to TRBD1 (5 bases). The CDR3 has 16 residues. The germline CDR1 and CDR2 sequences are KGHDR and SFDVKD. Trimming took off 3 bases at V and 1 base at J, with 12 bases between the two ends. The CDR3 nucleotides read TGTGCCACCAGTGATGACCCAGGGAGGTCTGGAAACACCATATATTTT. Translation gives CATSDDPGRSGNTIYF.

The J gene is TRBJ2-3, the V gene TRBV10-1, with D maybe TRBD1 (5 bases). Germline CDR1 is WNHNN and CDR2 is SYGVQD (reference sequence). Between the trimmed V and J ends, which lost 2 bases and 0 bases, there was a span of 12 bases. There are 16 residues in the CDR3. CDR3 in amino acids: CASSEAGKFSTDTQYF. CDR3 DNA sequence: TGCGCCAGCAGTGAGGCAGGGAAGTTCAGCACAGATACGCAGTATTTT.

V is TRBV12-3 or TRBV12-4 and J is TRBJ2-5, with TRBD1 identical over 7 bases. The CDR3 covers 13 residues. The J segment lost 11 bases and the V segment lost 5 bases, leaving 11 bases of the junction unmatched. The CDR3 DNA reads TGTGCCAGCAGTCTGGACAGGCCAGGGGTTCAGTACTTC. As protein: CASSLDRPGVQYF.

This chain joins TRBV5-4 and TRBJ2-1; D not resolved. The CDR3 is made up of 13 amino acids. With 4 bases removed from V and 9 bases from J, the gap between germline ends came to 14 bases. CDR1 is SGHNT, CDR2 YYREEE, per germline (reference sequence). The CDR3 bases are TGTGCCAGCAGCCGAGGTTGGGTGGCTGAGCAGTTCTTC. It is translated as CASSRGWVAEQFF.

The rearrangement uses TRBV15 and TRBJ2-7; D possibly corresponds to TRBD2 (6 bases). The V end was cut by 8 bases, the J end by 3 bases, with 11 bases between. Germline CDR1 is LNHNV and CDR2 is YYDKDF (reference sequence). The length of the CDR3 is 12 residues. CDR3 in amino acids: CATGTRLYEQYF. The CDR3 DNA reads as TGTGCCACCGGGACTCGCCTCTACGAGCAGTACTTC. Full variable domain (remainder filled in from reference TRBV15 and TRBJ2-7): DAMVIQNPRYQVTQFGKPVTLSCSQTLNHNVMYWYQQKSSQAPKLLFHYYDKDFNNEADTPDNFQSRRPNTSFCFLDIRSPGLGDTAMYLCATGTRLYEQYFGPGTRLTVT.

The V and J genes are TRBV18 and TRBJ2-1, with TRBD2 identical over 13 bases. J lost 4 bases, V lost 3 bases, and 6 bases had no gene match. The germline CDR1 and CDR2 sequences are KGHSH and LQKENI. This CDR3 region has 17 residues. In DNA, the CDR3 is TGTGCCAGCTCACCTATCGGGACTAGCGGGGCTTACAATGAGCAGTTCTTC. Translated: CASSPIGTSGAYNEQFF. Looking up the rest from reference TRBV18 and TRBJ2-1 gives the full variable domain: NAGVMQNPRHLVRRRGQEARLRCSPMKGHSHVYWYRQLPEEGLKFMVYLQKENIIDESGMPKERFSAEFPKEGPSILRIQQVVRGDSAAYFCASSPIGTSGAYNEQFFGPGTRLTVL.

The V and J genes are TRBV10-2 and TRBJ1-5, with TRBD1 identical over 7 bases. V lost 10 bases to trimming and J lost 3 bases; unmatched junction nucleotides: 18. The CDR3 covers 17 residues. CDR1 and CDR2 from the germline V gene are WSHSY and SAAADI. The CDR3 DNA reads TGCGCCACCCGGGCCCCCTTTTGGACAGGCACCAATCAGCCCCAGCATTTT. This sequence encodes CATRAPFWTGTNQPQHF.

This clone was recorded only once. V and J are TRBV20-1 and TRBJ1-2; D gene ambiguous. V dropped 3 bases and J dropped 3 bases, with 11 bases sitting between them. The germline gives CDR1 DFQATT, CDR2 SNEGSKA (reference sequence). This CDR3 region has 13 residues. DNA of the CDR3: TGCAGTGCTAGTGGTCCTCCCTACTATGGCTACACCTTC. Protein sequence: CSASGPPYYGYTF.